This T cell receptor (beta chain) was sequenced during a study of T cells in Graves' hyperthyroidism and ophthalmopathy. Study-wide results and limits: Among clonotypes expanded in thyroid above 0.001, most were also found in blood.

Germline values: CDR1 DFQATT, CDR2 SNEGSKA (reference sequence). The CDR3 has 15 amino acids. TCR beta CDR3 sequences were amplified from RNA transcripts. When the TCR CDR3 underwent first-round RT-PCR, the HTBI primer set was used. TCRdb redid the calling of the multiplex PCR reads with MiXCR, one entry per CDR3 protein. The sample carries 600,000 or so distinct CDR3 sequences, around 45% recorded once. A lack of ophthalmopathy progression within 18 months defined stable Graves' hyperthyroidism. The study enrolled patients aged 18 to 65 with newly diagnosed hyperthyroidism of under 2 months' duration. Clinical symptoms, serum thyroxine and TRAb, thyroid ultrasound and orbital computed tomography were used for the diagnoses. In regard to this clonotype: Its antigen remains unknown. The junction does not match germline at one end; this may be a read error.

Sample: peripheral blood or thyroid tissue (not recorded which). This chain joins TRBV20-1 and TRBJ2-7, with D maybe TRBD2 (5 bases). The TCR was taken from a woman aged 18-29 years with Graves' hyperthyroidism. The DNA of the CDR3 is TGCAGTGCTGGAGTCCAAGCGGAGTACCCCTACGAGCATTACTTC. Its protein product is CSAGVQAEYPYEHYF.